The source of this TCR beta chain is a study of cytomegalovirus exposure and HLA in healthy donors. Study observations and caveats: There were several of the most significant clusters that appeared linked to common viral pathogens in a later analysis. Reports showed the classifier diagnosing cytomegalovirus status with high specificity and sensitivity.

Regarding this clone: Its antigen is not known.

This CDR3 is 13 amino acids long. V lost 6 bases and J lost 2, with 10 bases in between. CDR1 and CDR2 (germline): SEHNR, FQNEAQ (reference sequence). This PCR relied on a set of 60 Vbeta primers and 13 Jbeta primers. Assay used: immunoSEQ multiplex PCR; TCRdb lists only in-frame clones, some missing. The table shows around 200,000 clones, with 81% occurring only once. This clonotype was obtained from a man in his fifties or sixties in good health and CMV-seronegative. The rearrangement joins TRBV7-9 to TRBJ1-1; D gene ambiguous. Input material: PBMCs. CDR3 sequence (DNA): TGTGCCAGCAGGCAGGCTTTTAACACTGAAGCTTTCTTT. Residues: CASRQAFNTEAFF.